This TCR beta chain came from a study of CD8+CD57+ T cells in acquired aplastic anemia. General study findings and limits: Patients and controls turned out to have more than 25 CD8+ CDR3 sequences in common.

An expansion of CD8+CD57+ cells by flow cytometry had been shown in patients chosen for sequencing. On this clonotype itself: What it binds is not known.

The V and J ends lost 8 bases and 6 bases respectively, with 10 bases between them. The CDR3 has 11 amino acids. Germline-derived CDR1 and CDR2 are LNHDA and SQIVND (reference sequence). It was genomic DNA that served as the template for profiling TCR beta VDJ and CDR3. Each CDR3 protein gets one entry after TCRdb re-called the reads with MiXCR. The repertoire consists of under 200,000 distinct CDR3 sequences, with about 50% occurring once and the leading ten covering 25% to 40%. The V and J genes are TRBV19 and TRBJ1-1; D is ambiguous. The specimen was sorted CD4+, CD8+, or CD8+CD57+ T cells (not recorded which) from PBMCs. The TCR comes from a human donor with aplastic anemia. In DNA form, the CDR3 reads TGTGCCAGTGGATTATACCCTGAAGCTTTCTTT. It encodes CASGLYPEAFF. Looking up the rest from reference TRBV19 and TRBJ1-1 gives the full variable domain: DGGITQSPKYLFRKEGQNVTLSCEQNLNHDAMYWYRQDPGQGLRLIYYSQIVNDFQKGDIAEGYSVSREKKESFPLTVTSAQKNPTAFYLCASGLYPEAFFGQGTRLTVV.